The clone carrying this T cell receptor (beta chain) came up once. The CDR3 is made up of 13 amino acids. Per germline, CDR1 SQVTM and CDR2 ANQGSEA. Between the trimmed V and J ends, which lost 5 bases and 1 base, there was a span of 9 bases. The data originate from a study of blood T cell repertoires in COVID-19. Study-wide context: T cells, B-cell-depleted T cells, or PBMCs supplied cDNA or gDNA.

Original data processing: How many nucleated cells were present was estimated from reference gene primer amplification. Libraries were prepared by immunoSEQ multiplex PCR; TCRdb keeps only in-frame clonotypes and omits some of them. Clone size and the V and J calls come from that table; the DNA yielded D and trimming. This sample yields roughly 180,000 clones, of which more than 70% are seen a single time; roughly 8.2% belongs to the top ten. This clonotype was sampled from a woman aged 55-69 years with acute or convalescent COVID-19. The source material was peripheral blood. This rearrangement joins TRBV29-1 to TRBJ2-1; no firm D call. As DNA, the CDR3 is TGCAGCGTTCGCTCGGTATCCTACAATGAGCAGTTCTTC. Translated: CSVRSVSYNEQFF.